This T cell receptor beta chain was sequenced during a study of cytomegalovirus exposure and HLA in healthy donors. For this clone: The target antigen is unknown.

V lost 2 bases, J lost 7 bases, and 4 bases stayed unmatched. The CDR3 contains 13 residues. Per the germline V gene, CDR1 is MRHNA and CDR2 is SNTAGT. Study-level results: An analysis was carried out at a later point. It showed that HLA-associated TCR beta chains were more clonally expanded than equally common non-associated chains. Certain sequence variants were highly shared and formed a cluster, and this cluster was likely a sequencing artifact.

PCR used 60 Vbeta primers and 13 Jbeta primers. Some clones are missing from TCRdb's copy, which holds only in-frame ones; the method was immunoSEQ multiplex PCR. The profile shows about 190,000 clones, nearly 80% of them singletons. This TCR came from a woman in her twenties or thirties in good health and CMV-seropositive. The V gene is TRBV6-4, the J gene TRBJ1-2; 7 bases fit TRBD1. The sequenced sample consisted of PBMCs. CDR3 nucleotides: TGTGCCAGCAGTGACGACAGGGCTTCTGGCTACACCTTC. The encoded protein is CASSDDRASGYTF.